This T cell receptor (beta chain) was identified in a study of vaccination and CD4 T cells after COVID-19. This CDR3 region has 14 residues. Trimming stripped 3 bases from V and 2 bases from J, with 10 bases between. Germline-derived CDR1 and CDR2 are ENHRY and SYGVKD. This clonotype was found a few times. Its antigen is currently unknown. Specified treatment: roughly 10-day PBMC culture with coronavirus spike peptide pools or control peptides (ViraFEST assay). Sequenced with the Oncomine TCR Beta short-read assay was DNA taken from cultured CD4+ T cells. TCRdb reprocessed the PCR reads via MiXCR and lists one record per CDR3 protein. The data contain 15,000 to 20,000 distinct CDR3 sequences, 25% to 30% of them singletons.

The rearrangement uses TRBV10-3 and TRBJ1-2, with D hard to call. This receptor was taken from a human donor with COVID-19. Material for sequencing was cultured CD4+ T cells from blood. The chain's CDR3 is CAISDSRGNYGYTF. CDR3 DNA sequence: TGTGCCATCAGTGATTCTCGAGGAAACTATGGCTACACCTTC.